The TCR beta chain described here comes from a study of blood T cell repertoires in COVID-19. Study background: Sites in the United States, Italy and Spain provided acute and convalescent COVID-19 samples. Sources were T cells, B-cell-depleted T cells, or PBMCs; the material itself was cDNA or gDNA.

This clone was found once. Authors' analysis steps: Reference gene primer amplification gave estimated nucleated cell counts. Here immunoSEQ multiplex PCR was the method, and the copy in TCRdb shows in-frame clones only, minus some. That table is the source of V, J and clone size, and D and trimming were worked out from the DNA. The sample lists around 41,000 clones; about four fifths were seen once. CDR1 and CDR2 (germline): SGHRS, YFSETQ. CDR3 length equals 18 residues. V shed 5 bases and J shed 5 bases, with 25 bases lying between them. Sequencing was done on a sample of peripheral blood. The chain combines TRBV5-1 with TRBJ2-2; the D gene is possibly TRBD2 (6 bases). The sequence was collected from a woman over 75 with active or convalescent COVID-19. CDR3: CASSQRDWGHFGTGELFF. The CDR3 region has the DNA TGCGCCAGCAGTCAAAGGGACTGGGGCCATTTTGGGACCGGGGAGCTGTTTTTT. Full variable domain (rest looked up from reference TRBV5-1 and TRBJ2-2): KAGVTQTPRYLIKTRGQQVTLSCSPISGHRSVSWYQQTPGQGLQFLFEYFSETQRNKGNFPGRFSGRQFSNSRSEMNVSTLELGDSALYLCASSQRDWGHFGTGELFFGEGSRLTVL.